The present entry profiles one T cell receptor beta chain with its context. The sample originates from a study of technical replicates of blood from a handful of donors. Libraries were prepared by immunoSEQ multiplex PCR; TCRdb keeps only in-frame clonotypes and omits some of them. This sample has under 70,000 clones, with just over 90% found just once. Germline V gene data show CDR1 as MNHNS and CDR2 as SASEGT. The CDR3 runs to 15 residues. The junction had 12 bases not matched to a gene; V was cut back by 7 bases and J by 4 bases. The sequence came from a human donor in good health. Some clones in this sample may be carry-over from other donors' samples. The V gene is TRBV6-1, the J gene TRBJ2-7; 8 bases map to TRBD1. The sequencing input was PBMCs. This CDR3 is CASTEVRTGPYEQYF. The CDR3 nucleotides are TGTGCCAGCACCGAGGTAAGGACAGGGCCTTACGAGCAGTACTTC.